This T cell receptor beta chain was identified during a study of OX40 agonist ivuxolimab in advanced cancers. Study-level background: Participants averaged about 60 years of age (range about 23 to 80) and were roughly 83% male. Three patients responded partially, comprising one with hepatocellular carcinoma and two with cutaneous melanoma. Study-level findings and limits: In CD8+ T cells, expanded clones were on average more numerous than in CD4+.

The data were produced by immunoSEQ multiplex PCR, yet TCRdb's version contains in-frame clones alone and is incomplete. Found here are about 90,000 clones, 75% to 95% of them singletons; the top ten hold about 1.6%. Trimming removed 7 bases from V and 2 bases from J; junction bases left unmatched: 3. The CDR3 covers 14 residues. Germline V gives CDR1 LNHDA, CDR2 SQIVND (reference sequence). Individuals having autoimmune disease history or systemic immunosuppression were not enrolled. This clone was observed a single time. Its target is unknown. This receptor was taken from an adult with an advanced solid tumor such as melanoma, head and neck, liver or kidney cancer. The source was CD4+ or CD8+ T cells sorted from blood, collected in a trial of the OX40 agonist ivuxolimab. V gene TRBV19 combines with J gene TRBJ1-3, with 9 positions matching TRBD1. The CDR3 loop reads CASIRTGAGNTIYF. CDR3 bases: TGTGCCAGTATTCGGACAGGGGCTGGAAACACCATATATTTT.